The 28 T cell receptor beta chains presented below share a single source sample, sequenced in a study of cytomegalovirus exposure and HLA in healthy donors. The PCR had 60 Vbeta and 13 Jbeta primers. TCRdb's copy holds only in-frame clones and misses some; the assay was immunoSEQ multiplex PCR. This table holds some 130,000 clones, around 70% found once. The sequencing input was PBMCs. These receptors were taken from a male donor in good health and CMV-seronegative.

The V gene is TRBV19, the J gene TRBJ1-5, with D tentatively TRBD1 (6 bases). Germline values: CDR1 LNHDA, CDR2 SQIVND (reference sequence). V was trimmed by 6 bases and J by 1 base, leaving 13 bases between them. This CDR3 comprises 15 residues. In nucleotides, the CDR3 is TGTGCCAGTAGGGCCCTACAGGGAAGCAATCAGCCCCAGCATTTT. It encodes CASRALQGSNQPQHF.

This clone turned up a few times. This rearrangement joins TRBV7-2 to TRBJ1-1; D might be TRBD1 (6 bases). CDR3 size: 13 residues. Trimming pared 4 bases from V and 8 bases from J, leaving 14 bases between. Germline-derived CDR1 and CDR2 are SGHTA and FQGNSA. CDR3 sequence reads: CASSSREGGEAFF. CDR3 nucleotides: TGTGCCAGCAGCTCGAGGGAGGGGGGGGAAGCTTTCTTT.

This clone has just a few counts. V and J are TRBV6-6 and TRBJ2-1, with 12 bases lining up with TRBD2. The CDR3 covers 15 residues. Germline V lookup: CDR1 MNHNY, CDR2 SVGAGI (reference sequence). Trimming cost V 6 bases and J 7 bases; bases outside gene matches: 7. CDR3 amino acids: CASRASGRAGNEQFF. In DNA form, the CDR3 reads TGTGCCAGCAGAGCTAGCGGGAGGGCCGGGAATGAGCAGTTCTTC.

This chain links TRBV18 with TRBJ1-1, with TRBD1 as a possible D gene (5 bases). Germline V gene sequence: CDR1 KGHSH, CDR2 LQKENI. V was cut by 4 bases and J by 1 base, with 13 bases left in between. This CDR3 has 15 residues. In nucleotides, the CDR3 is TGTGCCAGCTCACTGGGCCGGGGGAGGAACACTGAAGCTTTCTTT. Translating it yields CASSLGRGRNTEAFF.

J is TRBJ2-1 and V is TRBV9, with D maybe TRBD2 (5 bases). This CDR3 spans 15 amino acids. Trimming removed 4 bases from V and 2 bases from J, with 13 bases in between. Germline V gene lookup returns CDR1 SGDLS and CDR2 YYNGEE. The CDR3 DNA reads as TGTGCCAGCAGCCATAGGTTGGGAGCCTACAATGAGCAGTTCTTC. It yields the protein CASSHRLGAYNEQFF.

This clone appeared a few times. The V and J genes are TRBV2 and TRBJ1-1, with 9 bases lining up with TRBD1. The germline V gene has CDR1 SNHLY and CDR2 FYNNEI. The CDR3 covers 14 residues. Losses at the gene ends were 4 bases for V and 6 bases for J; bases not matched to a gene: 6. The CDR3 region is CASSAGQGVAEAFF. The CDR3 bases are TGTGCCAGCAGTGCGGGACAGGGTGTCGCTGAAGCTTTCTTT. The variable domain in full, with the rest retrieved from reference TRBV2 and TRBJ1-1, is EPEVTQTPSHQVTQMGQEVILRCVPISNHLYFYWYRQILGQKVEFLVSFYNNEISEKSEIFDDQFSVERPDGSNFTLKIRSTKLEDSAMYFCASSAGQGVAEAFFGQGTRLTVV.

The CDR3 reads CASTEGVYNEQFF. The CDR3 coding sequence is TGTGCCAGCACGGAGGGAGTCTACAATGAGCAGTTCTTC. The chain uses TRBV6-1 and TRBJ2-1, with D maybe TRBD2 (6 bases). The CDR3 runs 13 residues. Germline V CDR1 and CDR2: MNHNS, SASEGT. V was cut by 7 bases and J by 3 bases, with 10 bases left in between.

This clone turned up a few times. One end of the junction is discordant with germline, which a read error may explain. The V and J genes are TRBV7-9 and TRBJ2-1, with a weak D call TRBD2 (5 bases). This CDR3 is built from 15 residues. The germline V gene has CDR1 SEHNR and CDR2 FQNEAQ (reference sequence). CDR3: CSSSLTKSGDNEQFF. As DNA, the CDR3 is TGTTCCAGCAGCCTGACTAAATCCGGGGACAATGAGCAGTTCTTC.

The V and J genes are TRBV28 and TRBJ2-7; D is unclear. Germline CDR1 MDHEN, CDR2 SYDVKM. V lost 3 bases and J 6 bases, leaving 15 bases between the germline ends. This CDR3 comprises 14 residues. The CDR3 DNA reads TGTGCCAGCAGTTTCTCCCCTAAGATAATCGAGCAGTACTTC. Translation gives CASSFSPKIIEQYF.

The chain is built from TRBV4-3 and TRBJ1-1, with D maybe TRBD1 (6 bases). CDR1 is LGHNA and CDR2 is YSLEER in the germline V gene. This CDR3 region has 14 residues. V lost 0 bases and J 5 bases, leaving 10 bases between the germline ends. The CDR3 DNA reads TGCGCCAGCAGCCAAGATAGGGGGGGAACTGAAGCTTTCTTT. Residues: CASSQDRGGTEAFF.

Only a few counts were recorded for this clone. This chain uses TRBV28 with TRBJ2-1, with TRBD2 matching 12 bases. This CDR3 comprises 15 residues. Looked up from germline, CDR1 is MDHEN and CDR2 is SYDVKM. The junction had 5 bases not matched to a gene; V was cut back by 5 bases and J by 6 bases. The CDR3 DNA is TGTGCCAGCAGTCGCACTAGCGGGAGGTTCAATGAGCAGTTCTTC. Translating gives CASSRTSGRFNEQFF. Using reference TRBV28 and TRBJ2-1 for the parts outside the CDR3, the full variable domain is DVKVTQSSRYLVKRTGEKVFLECVQDMDHENMFWYRQDPGLGLRLIYFSYDVKMKEKGDIPEGYSVSREKKERFSLILESASTNQTSMYLCASSRTSGRFNEQFFGPGTRLTVL.

This clone appeared once. The chain has TRBV5-1 and TRBJ1-4; 7 nucleotides align to TRBD1. CDR3 length: 15 residues. V trimming: 3 bases; J trimming: 4 bases; junction bases outside the gene matches: 6. Germline V gene data show CDR1 as SGHRS and CDR2 as YFSETQ. The CDR3 region has the DNA TGCGCCAGCAGCTCCACAGGACAGGATAATGAAAAACTGTTTTTT. Translated: CASSSTGQDNEKLFF. The full variable domain, in which reference TRBV5-1 and TRBJ1-4 provide the parts outside the CDR3, is KAGVTQTPRYLIKTRGQQVTLSCSPISGHRSVSWYQQTPGQGLQFLFEYFSETQRNKGNFPGRFSGRQFSNSRSEMNVSTLELGDSALYLCASSSTGQDNEKLFFGSGTQLSVL.

The DNA of the CDR3 is TGCGCCAGCAGCCAAGACAGGGGGCTTGGAAACACCATATATTTT. The encoded protein is CASSQDRGLGNTIYF. The rearrangement joins TRBV5-1 to TRBJ1-3, with 10 positions matching TRBD1. The germline V gene has CDR1 SGHRS and CDR2 YFSETQ. The CDR3 runs to 15 residues. Trimming removed 4 bases from V and 3 bases from J; junction bases left unmatched: 4.

The V call is TRBV29-1, the J call TRBJ2-7, with TRBD1 identical over 10 bases. Germline CDR1 and CDR2: SQVTM and ANQGSEA. The CDR3 runs to 17 residues. The trim removed 5 bases at V and 5 bases at J, leaving 18 bases unmatched. This chain's CDR3 is CSVRRDNRDRGGHEQYF. In nucleotides, the CDR3 is TGCAGCGTTCGCCGGGATAACCGGGACAGGGGTGGTCACGAGCAGTACTTC.

This chain connects TRBV18 to TRBJ1-2, with 7 bases that match TRBD1. The CDR3 length is 13 residues. CDR1 and CDR2 (germline): KGHSH, LQKENI. The V gene end was trimmed by 3 bases and the J gene end by 11 bases; junction bases not matched to a gene: 9. CDR3 sequence (DNA): TGTGCCAGCTCACCGGGGGACAGCGTTCGATACACCTTC. Protein sequence: CASSPGDSVRYTF.

The V gene is TRBV6-5, the J gene TRBJ1-2; no clear D gene. This CDR3 comprises 13 residues. Trimming cost V 6 bases and J 2 bases, with 10 bases left between them. Per the germline V gene, CDR1 is MNHEY and CDR2 is SVGAGI. The CDR3 nucleotides read TGTGCCAGCAGCCCAGACGGGAACTATGGCTACACCTTC. This encodes CASSPDGNYGYTF.

This clone was detected once. The chain joins TRBV18 to TRBJ1-5; TRBD1 is a possible D gene (6 bases). This CDR3 has 17 amino acids. The ends were cut back, 3 bases at V and 0 bases at J, with 15 bases in the middle. From germline, CDR1 is KGHSH and CDR2 LQKENI. The CDR3 sequence: CASSPGAVTNSNQPQHF. Here the CDR3 DNA reads TGTGCCAGCTCACCGGGGGCAGTTACCAATAGCAATCAGCCCCAGCATTTT.

The V call is TRBV27, the J call TRBJ1-2, with 9 nucleotides matching TRBD1. CDR3 length: 15 amino acids. J gave up 7 bases and V 4 bases, and 10 bases lay outside the gene matches. From germline, CDR1 is MNHEY and CDR2 SMNVEV (reference sequence). The CDR3 protein is CASSSLGTGRRGYTF. The CDR3 bases are TGTGCCAGCAGTTCACTCGGGACAGGGCGACGTGGCTACACCTTC.

The rearrangement joins TRBV28 to TRBJ1-2, with 7 bases matching TRBD1. This CDR3 spans 12 amino acids. Germline V gives CDR1 MDHEN, CDR2 SYDVKM. The V segment lost 6 bases and the J segment 8 bases; nucleotides outside the gene matches: 6. The CDR3 sequence is CASRRQGWGYTF. Written as DNA, the CDR3 is TGTGCCAGCAGACGACAGGGCTGGGGCTACACCTTC.

The V gene is TRBV19, the J gene TRBJ2-7; D not certain. CDR1 and CDR2 from the germline V gene are LNHDA and SQIVND (reference sequence). This CDR3 is built from 14 residues. The V end was cut by 7 bases, the J end by 1 base, with 14 bases between. CDR3 amino acids: CASKSYELSYEQYF. As DNA, the CDR3 is TGTGCCAGTAAGAGTTACGAGCTTTCCTACGAGCAGTACTTC.

V and J are TRBV7-2 and TRBJ1-3; D is undetermined. The V and J ends lost 4 bases and 0 bases respectively, with 7 bases between them. The CDR3 consists of 14 residues. Per germline, CDR1 SGHTA and CDR2 FQGNSA. CDR3 sequence: CASSSSNSGNTIYF. The CDR3 DNA is TGTGCCAGCAGCTCCTCTAACTCTGGAAACACCATATATTTT.

This chain links TRBV9 with TRBJ2-5, with TRBD2 matching over 8 bases. The CDR3 runs to 17 residues. CDR1 SGDLS and CDR2 YYNGEE come from the germline V gene. Trimming took 0 bases from V and 0 from J; bases not matched to a gene: 7. CDR3 loop: CASSVGSGGLYQETQYF. Here the CDR3 DNA reads TGTGCCAGCAGCGTAGGGAGCGGGGGCTTGTACCAAGAGACCCAGTACTTC.

The chain uses TRBV19 and TRBJ1-1; no clear D gene. V was cut by 8 bases and J by 0 bases, with 7 bases left in between. The CDR3 is 12 residues long. Germline CDR1 is LNHDA and CDR2 is SQIVND (reference sequence). In DNA form, the CDR3 reads TGTGCCAGTTCAAACATGAACACTGAAGCTTTCTTT. Residues: CASSNMNTEAFF.

In its sample, this clone was seen a few times. Here the CDR3 reads CASTGAWSSYEQYF. CDR3 coding DNA: TGTGCCAGCACTGGGGCGTGGAGCTCCTACGAGCAGTACTTC. This chain connects TRBV6-1 to TRBJ2-7, with a possible D match to TRBD1 (5 bases). The CDR3 sequence is 14 residues long. The V gene lost 7 bases and the J gene lost 0 bases, with 13 bases spanning the gap. From germline, CDR1 is MNHNS and CDR2 SASEGT.

The chain joins TRBV4-1 to TRBJ2-2; maybe TRBD2 (6 bases). CDR1 is MGHRA, CDR2 YSYEKL, per germline. This CDR3 region has 16 residues. V was shortened by 1 base and J by 7 bases, with 16 bases between the two germline ends. The CDR3 protein is CASSQAGYGAGGELFF. The CDR3 DNA reads as TGCGCCAGCAGCCAAGCCGGATATGGAGCGGGCGGGGAGCTGTTTTTT.

The chain has TRBV14 and TRBJ2-1, with 8 bases lining up with TRBD2. The CDR3 sequence is 16 residues long. From germline, CDR1 is SGHDN and CDR2 FVKESK. V lost 2 bases to trimming and J lost 0 bases; unmatched junction nucleotides: 3. CDR3 nucleotides: TGTGCCAGCAGCCAAAGCGGGAGTTACTCCTACAATGAGCAGTTCTTC. Protein: CASSQSGSYSYNEQFF.

The genes are TRBV5-4 and TRBJ2-3; 8 bases are shared with TRBD1. The CDR3 is 15 amino acids. Germline trimming cut 4 bases from V and 4 bases from J; bases unmatched to any gene: 8. In germline, CDR1 is SGHNT, CDR2 YYREEE (reference sequence). Written as DNA, the CDR3 is TGTGCCAGCAGCGAACCAGACAGGGGAGCAGATACGCAGTATTTT. Its protein product is CASSEPDRGADTQYF. Variable domain in full (rest from reference TRBV5-4 and TRBJ2-3): ETGVTQSPTHLIKTRGQQVTLRCSSQSGHNTVSWYQQALGQGPQFIFQYYREEENGRGNFPPRFSGLQFPNYSSELNVNALELDDSALYLCASSEPDRGADTQYFGPGTRLTVL.

The genes are TRBV2 and TRBJ2-1; TRBD2 aligns across 9 bases. The CDR3 totals 18 residues. Germline loops: CDR1 SNHLY, CDR2 FYNNEI. The ends lost 0 bases at V and 5 bases at J; junction bases unmatched: 11. The CDR3 here is CASSEAPGLAGTDNEQFF. CDR3 bases: TGTGCCAGCAGTGAAGCGCCGGGCCTAGCGGGGACGGACAATGAGCAGTTCTTC.